This T cell receptor beta chain was sequenced during a study of cytomegalovirus exposure and HLA in healthy donors. CDR1 is SNHLY and CDR2 is FYNNEI in the germline V gene. CDR3 length: 16 amino acids. Trimming cost V 7 bases and J 1 base; bases outside gene matches: 6. The PCR employed 60 Vbeta primers together with 13 Jbeta primers. Method: immunoSEQ multiplex PCR; TCRdb's copy keeps in-frame clones and lacks some. This sample has 110,000 to 150,000 clones; 60% to 75% occur once, and the top ten carry approximately 6.8%. Sequenced: PBMCs. The sequence came from a man younger than 45 in good health and CMV-seronegative. V gene TRBV2 combines with J gene TRBJ2-3; 12 positions agree with TRBD2. In DNA form, the CDR3 reads TGTGCCAGCAACCTTCGGACTAGCGGGGGCACAGATACGCAGTATTTT. Its protein product is CASNLRTSGGTDTQYF.